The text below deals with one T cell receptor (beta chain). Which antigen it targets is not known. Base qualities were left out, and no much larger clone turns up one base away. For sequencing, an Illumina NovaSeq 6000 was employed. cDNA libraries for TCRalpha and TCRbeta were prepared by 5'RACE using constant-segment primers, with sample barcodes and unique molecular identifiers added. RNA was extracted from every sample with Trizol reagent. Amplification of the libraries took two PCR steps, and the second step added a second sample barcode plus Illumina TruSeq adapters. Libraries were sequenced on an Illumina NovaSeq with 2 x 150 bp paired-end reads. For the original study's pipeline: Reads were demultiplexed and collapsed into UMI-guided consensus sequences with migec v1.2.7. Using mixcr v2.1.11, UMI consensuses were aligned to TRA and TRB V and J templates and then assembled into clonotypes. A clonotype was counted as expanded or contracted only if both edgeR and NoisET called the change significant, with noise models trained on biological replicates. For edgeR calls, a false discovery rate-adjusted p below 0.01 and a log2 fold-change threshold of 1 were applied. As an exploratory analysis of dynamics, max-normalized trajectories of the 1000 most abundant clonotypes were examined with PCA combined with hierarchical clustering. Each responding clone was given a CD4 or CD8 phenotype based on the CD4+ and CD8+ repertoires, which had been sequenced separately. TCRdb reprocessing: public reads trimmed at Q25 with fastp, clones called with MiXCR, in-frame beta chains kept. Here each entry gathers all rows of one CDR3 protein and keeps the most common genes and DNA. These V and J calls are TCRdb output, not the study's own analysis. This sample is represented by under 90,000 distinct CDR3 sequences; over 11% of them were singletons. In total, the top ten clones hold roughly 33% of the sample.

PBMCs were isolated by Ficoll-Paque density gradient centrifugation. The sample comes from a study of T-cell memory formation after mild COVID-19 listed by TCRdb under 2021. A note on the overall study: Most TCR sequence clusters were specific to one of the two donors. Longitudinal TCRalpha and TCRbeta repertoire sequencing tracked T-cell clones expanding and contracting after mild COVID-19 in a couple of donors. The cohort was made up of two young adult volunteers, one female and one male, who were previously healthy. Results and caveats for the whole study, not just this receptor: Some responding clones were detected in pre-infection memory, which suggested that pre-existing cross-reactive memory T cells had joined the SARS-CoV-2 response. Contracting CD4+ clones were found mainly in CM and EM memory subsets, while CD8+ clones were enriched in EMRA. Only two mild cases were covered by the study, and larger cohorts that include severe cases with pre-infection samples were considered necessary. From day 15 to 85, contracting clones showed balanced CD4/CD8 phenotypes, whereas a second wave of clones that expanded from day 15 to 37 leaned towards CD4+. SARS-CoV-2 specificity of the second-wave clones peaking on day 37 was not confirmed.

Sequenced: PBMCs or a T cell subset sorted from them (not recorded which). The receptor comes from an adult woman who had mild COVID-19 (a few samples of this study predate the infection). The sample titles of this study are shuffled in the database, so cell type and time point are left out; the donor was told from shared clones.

The CDR3 is CASSRTSGGDTQYF. The nucleotides are TGCGCCAGCAGCCGGACTAGCGGGGGTGATACGCAGTATTTT. In this chain, TRBV4-1 is recombined with TRBJ2-3; 13 central nucleotides agree with TRBD2. Measured from the cysteine to the phenylalanine, the CDR3 is 14 residues long. CDR3 DNA is the only sequence kept; it has 42 bases, read in frame from the first base. For this chain, trimming is 4 bases at the V end and 6 bases at the J end, and the number of junction bases without a gene match is 1. Looking up the germline V gene yields CDR1 MGHRA and CDR2 YSYEKL.